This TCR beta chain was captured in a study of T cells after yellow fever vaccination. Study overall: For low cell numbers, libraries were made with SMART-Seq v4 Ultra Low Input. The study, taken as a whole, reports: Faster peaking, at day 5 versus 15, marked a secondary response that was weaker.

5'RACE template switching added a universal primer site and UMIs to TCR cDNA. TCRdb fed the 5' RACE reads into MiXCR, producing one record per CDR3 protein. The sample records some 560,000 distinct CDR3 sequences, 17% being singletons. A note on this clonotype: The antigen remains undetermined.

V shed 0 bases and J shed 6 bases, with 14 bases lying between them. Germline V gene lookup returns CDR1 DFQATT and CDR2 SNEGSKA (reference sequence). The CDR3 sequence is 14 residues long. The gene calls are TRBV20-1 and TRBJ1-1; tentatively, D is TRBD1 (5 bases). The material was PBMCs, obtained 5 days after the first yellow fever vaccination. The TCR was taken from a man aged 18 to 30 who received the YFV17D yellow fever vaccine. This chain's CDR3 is CSARDLEGSSEAFF. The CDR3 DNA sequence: TGCAGTGCTAGAGATTTGGAGGGGTCCTCTGAAGCTTTCTTT.